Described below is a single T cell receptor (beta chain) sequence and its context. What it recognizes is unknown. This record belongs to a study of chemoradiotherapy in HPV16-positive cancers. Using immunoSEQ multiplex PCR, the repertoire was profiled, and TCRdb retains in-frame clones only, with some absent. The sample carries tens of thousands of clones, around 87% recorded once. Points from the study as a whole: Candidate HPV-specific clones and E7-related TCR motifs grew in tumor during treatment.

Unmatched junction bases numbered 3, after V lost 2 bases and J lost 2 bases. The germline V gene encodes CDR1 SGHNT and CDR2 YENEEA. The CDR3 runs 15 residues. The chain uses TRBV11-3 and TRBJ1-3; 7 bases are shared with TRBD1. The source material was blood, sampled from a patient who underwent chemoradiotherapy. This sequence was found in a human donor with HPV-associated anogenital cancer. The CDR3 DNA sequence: TGTGCCAGCAGCTTACAACAGGGGACTGGAAACACCATATATTTT. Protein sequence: CASSLQQGTGNTIYF.